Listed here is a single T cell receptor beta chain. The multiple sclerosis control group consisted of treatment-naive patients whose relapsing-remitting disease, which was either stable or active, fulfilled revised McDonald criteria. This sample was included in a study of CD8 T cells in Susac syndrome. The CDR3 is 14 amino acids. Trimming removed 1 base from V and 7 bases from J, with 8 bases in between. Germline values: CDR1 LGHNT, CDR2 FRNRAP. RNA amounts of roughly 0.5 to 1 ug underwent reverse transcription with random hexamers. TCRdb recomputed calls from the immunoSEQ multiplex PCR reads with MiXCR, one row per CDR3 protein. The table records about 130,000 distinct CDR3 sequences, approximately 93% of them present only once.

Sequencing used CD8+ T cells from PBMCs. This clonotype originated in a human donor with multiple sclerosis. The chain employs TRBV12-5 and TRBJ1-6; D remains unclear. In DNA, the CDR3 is TGTGCTAGTGGTTTGGCGGGAGACAATTCACCCCTCCACTTT. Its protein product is CASGLAGDNSPLHF.